The 30 T cell receptor beta chains listed next were all sequenced from one sample in a study of OX40 agonist ivuxolimab in advanced cancers. Using immunoSEQ multiplex PCR, the repertoire was profiled, and TCRdb retains in-frame clones only, with some absent. This table holds 65,000 to 80,000 clones, 75% to 85% found once. The sequences come from CD4+ or CD8+ T cells sorted from blood, collected in a trial of the OX40 agonist ivuxolimab. Receptor source: an adult with an advanced solid tumor such as melanoma, head and neck, liver or kidney cancer.

This rearrangement joins TRBV4-1 to TRBJ1-5; 7 bases match TRBD1. This CDR3 comprises 20 residues. V dropped 0 bases and J dropped 2; count of bases not matched to a gene: 16. Looked up from germline, CDR1 is MGHRA and CDR2 is YSYEKL. The CDR3 nucleotides read TGCGCCAGCAGCCAAGATTTTTTATCAGGGGGAGCTCGTGGCAATCAGCCCCAGCATTTT. Protein sequence: CASSQDFLSGGARGNQPQHF.

The genes are TRBV28 and TRBJ1-2; 11 bases are a match to TRBD1. Germline V gene lookup returns CDR1 MDHEN and CDR2 SYDVKM. CDR3 length equals 14 residues. The V segment lost 8 bases and the J segment 8 bases; nucleotides outside the gene matches: 10. For the CDR3, the DNA is TGTGCCAGCGGTGGGACAGGGGGTTTTCTGGGCTACACCTTC. Translation gives CASGGTGGFLGYTF.

The chain couples TRBV9 to TRBJ2-3; D is unclear. The CDR3 runs to 13 residues. With 4 bases removed from V and 1 base from J, the gap between germline ends came to 7 bases. CDR1 is SGDLS and CDR2 is YYNGEE in the germline V gene. CDR3 bases: TGTGCCAGCAGCCCCAGCCGCACAGATACGCAGTATTTT. Amino acids: CASSPSRTDTQYF.

This clone was detected only once. The gene calls are TRBV5-4 and TRBJ2-3; 10 bases are a match to TRBD2. This CDR3 has 17 amino acids. Trimming at V came to 6 bases and at J to 6 bases, leaving 16 bases not matched to a gene. CDR1 and CDR2 (germline): SGHNT, YYREEE (reference sequence). CDR3 sequence reads: CASTRDSGGTATDTQYF. The DNA of the CDR3 is TGTGCCAGCACCCGCGATAGCGGGGGGACAGCTACCGATACGCAGTATTTT.

The gene calls are TRBV2 and TRBJ1-1; possible D gene TRBD1, 5 bases. This CDR3 comprises 15 residues. Trimming stripped 2 bases from V and 6 bases from J, with 16 bases between. Per the germline V gene, CDR1 is SNHLY and CDR2 is FYNNEI. The CDR3 DNA sequence: TGTGCCAGCAGTGAAAGTATGAGCTGGGGGGCTGAAGCTTTCTTT. Translation: CASSESMSWGAEAFF.

The chain combines TRBV19 with TRBJ1-2; 7 nucleotides agree with TRBD1. V shed 4 bases, J shed 3 bases, and the junction held 17 bases outside the gene matches. The germline gives CDR1 LNHDA, CDR2 SQIVND (reference sequence). This CDR3 is 18 amino acids long. This CDR3 reads CASSRQYLGQVIDYGYTF. The CDR3 coding sequence is TGTGCCAGTAGTAGGCAATACTTAGGACAGGTGATTGACTATGGCTACACCTTC. The full variable domain, its missing parts supplied by reference TRBV19 and TRBJ1-2, is DGGITQSPKYLFRKEGQNVTLSCEQNLNHDAMYWYRQDPGQGLRLIYYSQIVNDFQKGDIAEGYSVSREKKESFPLTVTSAQKNPTAFYLCASSRQYLGQVIDYGYTFGSGTRLTVV.

This chain joins TRBV6-1 and TRBJ1-1; no clear D. Germline CDR1 and CDR2: MNHNS and SASEGT. The ends were cut back, 4 bases at V and 0 bases at J, with 21 bases in the middle. The CDR3 is made up of 18 amino acids. This chain's CDR3 is CASSGRVSGPSMNTEAFF. The CDR3 DNA follows: TGTGCCAGCAGTGGTCGAGTATCCGGGCCCTCTATGAACACTGAAGCTTTCTTT.

This clone was seen only once. The chain employs TRBV29-1 and TRBJ2-1; 11 bases agree with TRBD2. The V segment lost 5 bases and the J segment 5 bases; nucleotides outside the gene matches: 17. Germline CDR1 SQVTM, CDR2 ANQGSEA. This CDR3 comprises 18 residues. CDR3 protein: CSVCPTSGIDGADNEQFF. The DNA for the CDR3 is TGCAGCGTTTGTCCGACTAGCGGGATCGACGGGGCGGACAATGAGCAGTTCTTC.

This rearrangement joins TRBV19 to TRBJ2-7; 11 nucleotides line up with TRBD2. Germline CDR1 reads LNHDA; CDR2 reads SQIVND (reference sequence). This CDR3 contains 14 residues. The ends lost 6 bases at V and 6 bases at J; junction bases unmatched: 7. The CDR3 spells CASSALAGGSEQYF. The CDR3 DNA reads as TGTGCCAGTAGCGCCCTAGCGGGAGGATCCGAGCAGTACTTC.

The chain uses TRBV5-1 and TRBJ1-1, with D hard to call. CDR1 is SGHRS, CDR2 YFSETQ, per germline. The V end lost 2 bases, the J end lost 3 bases, and 11 bases lay between the germline ends. This CDR3 contains 14 residues. Here the CDR3 DNA reads TGCGCCAGCAGCTTCAGCTACGGGGACACTGAAGCTTTCTTT. It translates to CASSFSYGDTEAFF.

V gene TRBV5-6 combines with J gene TRBJ1-5, with D unresolved. This CDR3 is built from 15 residues. The germline V gene encodes CDR1 SGHDT and CDR2 YYEEEE. V was clipped by 0 bases and J by 4 bases, with 11 bases between them. The CDR3: CASSLGGVSNQPQHF. The CDR3 DNA follows: TGTGCCAGCAGCTTGGGCGGGGTAAGTAATCAGCCCCAGCATTTT.

The chain uses TRBV5-4 and TRBJ1-2; D unclear. The CDR3 extends over 14 amino acids. Per the germline V gene, CDR1 is SGHNT and CDR2 is YYREEE (reference sequence). Deletions cut 4 bases from V and 2 bases from J, with 12 bases between. The CDR3 reads CASSDRGVNYGYTF. DNA for the CDR3: TGTGCCAGCAGCGACCGAGGAGTCAACTATGGCTACACCTTC.

This chain connects TRBV29-1 to TRBJ2-5; D not resolved. The V end was cut by 7 bases, the J end by 5 bases, with 14 bases between. Germline CDR1 and CDR2: SQVTM and ANQGSEA. The CDR3 runs 12 residues. The CDR3 nucleotides are TGCAGCGCCTTCGACGGCGGTGAGACCCAGTACTTC. This translates into CSAFDGGETQYF.

Written as DNA, the CDR3 is TGTGCCAGCAGTTTGGGCGGGGACCAAGAGACCCAGTACTTC. Amino acids: CASSLGGDQETQYF. V and J are TRBV28 and TRBJ2-5; a weak D match, TRBD2 (6 bases). Germline lookup yields CDR1 MDHEN and CDR2 SYDVKM. V shed 3 bases and J shed 0 bases, with 8 bases lying between them. The length of the CDR3 is 14 residues.

This clone has more than one count but fewer than ten. The chain uses TRBV5-1 and TRBJ2-2; D may be TRBD1 or TRBD2 (5 bases each). The V and J ends lost 0 bases and 3 bases respectively, with 12 bases between them. The germline V gene has CDR1 SGHRS and CDR2 YFSETQ. This CDR3 is built from 16 residues. CDR3 nucleotide sequence: TGCGCCAGCAGCTTGGGAGACGGGACCTACACCGGGGAGCTGTTTTTT. Protein product: CASSLGDGTYTGELFF.

V and J are TRBV19 and TRBJ1-5; no reliable D call. Per germline, CDR1 LNHDA and CDR2 SQIVND (reference sequence). This CDR3 contains 17 residues. V was trimmed by 6 bases and J by 3 bases, leaving 21 bases between them. CDR3 sequence: CASSRGGKILNNQPQHF. The CDR3 bases are TGTGCCAGTAGCCGCGGTGGGAAAATACTTAACAATCAGCCCCAGCATTTT.

The chain couples TRBV7-8 to TRBJ2-7; 10 nucleotides line up with TRBD1. The CDR3 contains 16 residues. The germline CDR1 and CDR2 sequences are SGHVS and FQNEAQ. After removal of 5 bases from V and 3 bases from J, the junction contained 10 bases not matched to a gene. The CDR3 protein is CASSQEGRTGGYEQYF. The CDR3 region has the DNA TGTGCCAGCAGCCAGGAGGGGAGGACAGGGGGCTACGAGCAGTACTTC.

The V call is TRBV7-2, the J call TRBJ1-2, with TRBD1 matching 7 bases. CDR3 length: 13 residues. Germline loops: CDR1 SGHTA, CDR2 FQGNSA. V was clipped by 5 bases and J by 5 bases; unmatched bases: 5. The DNA for the CDR3 is TGTGCCAGCAGCCCTACAGGGGTGTATGGCTACACCTTC. This translates into CASSPTGVYGYTF.

There are a few counts of this clone. The rearrangement joins TRBV4-3 to TRBJ2-5; tentative D call: TRBD2 (6 bases). CDR3 length equals 14 residues. Germline V lookup: CDR1 LGHNA, CDR2 YSLEER. V lost 1 base, J lost 7 bases, and 13 bases lay in between. CDR3 bases: TGCGCCAGCAGCCAAGGTGGGAGGAGCGGGACCCAGTACTTC. Protein: CASSQGGRSGTQYF.

J is TRBJ1-3 and V is TRBV6-1; D is perhaps TRBD1 (5 bases). V lost 1 base and J 14 bases, leaving 24 bases between the germline ends. This CDR3 is 16 amino acids long. Germline CDR1 and CDR2: MNHNS and SASEGT. The CDR3 region is CASSEEGRWVTGRVYF. CDR3 nucleotides: TGTGCCAGCAGTGAAGAGGGGCGGTGGGTTACAGGCCGCGTATATTTT.

This chain joins TRBV7-3 and TRBJ2-1; D is ambiguous. CDR3 length: 15 residues. Germline loops: CDR1 SGHTA, CDR2 FQGTGA. Trimming stripped 1 base from V and 0 bases from J, with 7 bases between. The CDR3 spells CASSLMGGSYNEQFF. The CDR3 bases are TGTGCCAGCAGCTTAATGGGCGGCTCCTACAATGAGCAGTTCTTC.

This chain connects TRBV9 to TRBJ2-7; D is perhaps TRBD2 (7 bases). Looked up from germline, CDR1 is SGDLS and CDR2 is YYNGEE. The V and J ends lost 0 bases and 0 bases respectively, with 13 bases between them. CDR3 length equals 16 residues. CDR3 loop: CASSVGRGLSSYEQYF. The CDR3 nucleotides are TGTGCCAGCAGCGTAGGGCGGGGGCTGAGCTCCTACGAGCAGTACTTC.

This chain uses TRBV7-9 with TRBJ2-3; D gene ambiguous. The germline gives CDR1 SEHNR, CDR2 FQNEAQ (reference sequence). The V gene lost 5 bases and the J gene lost 6 bases, with 21 bases spanning the gap. The CDR3 loop spans 16 amino acids. The CDR3 sequence is CASSSPGFRGVDTQYF. The CDR3 DNA is TGTGCCAGCAGCAGCCCCGGGTTCCGCGGAGTGGATACGCAGTATTTT.

V gene TRBV28 combines with J gene TRBJ2-1; 8 nucleotides align to TRBD2. The CDR3 is 15 residues long. The germline V gene encodes CDR1 MDHEN and CDR2 SYDVKM. V lost 6 bases and J lost 3; bases outside the gene matches: 7. Written as DNA, the CDR3 is TGTGCCAGCAGCCCCCGGGGGGGAGGCTACAATGAGCAGTTCTTC. Translation: CASSPRGGGYNEQFF.

This clone has just a few counts. V and J are TRBV6-1 and TRBJ1-6; TRBD1 aligns across 9 bases. The CDR3 length is 14 residues. Trimming removed 5 bases from V and 10 bases from J; junction bases left unmatched: 6. Germline V CDR1 and CDR2: MNHNS, SASEGT. The CDR3 nucleotides read TGTGCCAGCAGTACAGGGGGCGTCGCGTCACCCCTCCACTTT. It encodes CASSTGGVASPLHF.

This chain uses TRBV28 with TRBJ2-3; D not certain. The CDR3 runs 12 residues. V lost 3 bases and J 12 bases, leaving 13 bases between the germline ends. The germline V gene has CDR1 MDHEN and CDR2 SYDVKM. In DNA, the CDR3 is TGTGCCAGCAGTTTGGAGAGACTCCCCCAGTATTTT. This codes for CASSLERLPQYF.

The gene calls are TRBV30 and TRBJ2-7; weak D call: TRBD2 (5 bases). CDR1 and CDR2 from the germline V gene are GTSNPN and SVGIG (reference sequence). This CDR3 has 14 residues. The V end lost 4 bases, the J end lost 1 base, and 14 bases lay between the germline ends. The CDR3 region has the DNA TGTGCCTGGAACCGCCCCGGGATTTCCTACGAGCAGTACTTC. Residues: CAWNRPGISYEQYF.

Written as DNA, the CDR3 is TGTGCCAGCAGCGAGGAGGCGGGACTTAACACCGGGGAGCTGTTTTTT. This gives the protein CASSEEAGLNTGELFF. This chain joins TRBV9 and TRBJ2-2, with D possibly being TRBD2 (6 bases). The germline V gene encodes CDR1 SGDLS and CDR2 YYNGEE. The V end was cut by 3 bases, the J end by 2 bases, with 14 bases between. The CDR3 runs to 16 residues.

This clone has just a few counts. The chain employs TRBV5-1 and TRBJ2-5, with TRBD2 matching 7 bases. The CDR3 contains 13 residues. The ends lost 5 bases at V and 1 base at J; junction bases unmatched: 2. CDR1 SGHRS and CDR2 YFSETQ come from the germline V gene. As DNA, the CDR3 is TGCGCCAGCAGTACGGGAGGCCAAGAGACCCAGTACTTC. Residues: CASSTGGQETQYF.

The chain combines TRBV18 with TRBJ1-4, with D possibly being TRBD1 (6 bases). V was cut by 3 bases and J by 2 bases, with 13 bases left in between. Germline-derived CDR1 and CDR2 are KGHSH and LQKENI. CDR3 size: 16 residues. The CDR3 DNA sequence: TGTGCCAGCTCACCCAACAGGGCCTCCACTAATGAAAAACTGTTTTTT. Protein: CASSPNRASTNEKLFF.